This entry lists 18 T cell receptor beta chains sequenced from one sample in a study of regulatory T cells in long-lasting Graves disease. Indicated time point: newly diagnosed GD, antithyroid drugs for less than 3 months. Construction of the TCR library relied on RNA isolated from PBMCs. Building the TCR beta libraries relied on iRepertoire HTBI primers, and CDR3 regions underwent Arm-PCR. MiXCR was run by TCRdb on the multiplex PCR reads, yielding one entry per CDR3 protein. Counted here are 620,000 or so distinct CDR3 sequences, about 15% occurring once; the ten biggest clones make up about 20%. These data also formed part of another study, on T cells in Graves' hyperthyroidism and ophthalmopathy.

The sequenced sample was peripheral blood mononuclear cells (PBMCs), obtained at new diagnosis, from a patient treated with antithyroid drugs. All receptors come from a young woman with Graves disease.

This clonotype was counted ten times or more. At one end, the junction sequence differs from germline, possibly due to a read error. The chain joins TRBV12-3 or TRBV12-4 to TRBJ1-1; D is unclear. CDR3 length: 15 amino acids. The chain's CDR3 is CASSLGRVMNTEAFF. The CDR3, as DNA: TGTGCCAGCAGCTTAGGACGGGTCATGAACACTGAAGCTTTCTTT.

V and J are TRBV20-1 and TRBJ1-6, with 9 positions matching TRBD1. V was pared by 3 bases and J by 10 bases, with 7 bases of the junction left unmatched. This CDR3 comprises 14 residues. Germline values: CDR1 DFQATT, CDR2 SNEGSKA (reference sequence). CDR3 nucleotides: TGCAGTGCTAGTTTTGGGACAGGGTTCTCACCCCTCCACTTT. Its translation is CSASFGTGFSPLHF.

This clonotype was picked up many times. Here the CDR3 reads CASNREARQPQHF. The CDR3, as DNA: TGTGCCAGCAACCGAGAGGCGAGACAGCCCCAGCATTTT. V and J are TRBV28 and TRBJ1-5, with no clear D. The CDR3 covers 13 residues. V lost 7 bases and J lost 7, with 14 bases in between. In germline, CDR1 is MDHEN, CDR2 SYDVKM.

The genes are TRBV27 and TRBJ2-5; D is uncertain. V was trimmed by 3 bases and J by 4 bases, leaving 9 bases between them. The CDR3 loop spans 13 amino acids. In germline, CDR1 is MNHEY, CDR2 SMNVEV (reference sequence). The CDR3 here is CASSLAQRETQYF. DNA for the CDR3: TGTGCCAGCAGTTTGGCGCAGAGAGAGACCCAGTACTTC.

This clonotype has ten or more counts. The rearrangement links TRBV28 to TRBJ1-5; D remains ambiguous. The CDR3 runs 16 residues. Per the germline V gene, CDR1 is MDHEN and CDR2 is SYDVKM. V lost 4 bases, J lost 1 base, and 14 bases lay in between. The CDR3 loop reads CASSYRQKSSNQPQHF. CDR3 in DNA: TGTGCCAGCAGTTACCGCCAGAAGTCGAGCAATCAGCCCCAGCATTTT. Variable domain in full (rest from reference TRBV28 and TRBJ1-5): DVKVTQSSRYLVKRTGEKVFLECVQDMDHENMFWYRQDPGLGLRLIYFSYDVKMKEKGDIPEGYSVSREKKERFSLILESASTNQTSMYLCASSYRQKSSNQPQHFGDGTRLSIL.

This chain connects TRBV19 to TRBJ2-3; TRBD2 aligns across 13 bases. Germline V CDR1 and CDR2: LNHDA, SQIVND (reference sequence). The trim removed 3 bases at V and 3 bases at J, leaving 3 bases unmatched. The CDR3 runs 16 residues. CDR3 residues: CASSIRTSGSTDTQYF. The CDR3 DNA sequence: TGTGCCAGTAGTATCCGGACTAGCGGGAGTACAGATACGCAGTATTTT. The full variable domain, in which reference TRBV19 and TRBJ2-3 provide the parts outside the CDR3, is DGGITQSPKYLFRKEGQNVTLSCEQNLNHDAMYWYRQDPGQGLRLIYYSQIVNDFQKGDIAEGYSVSREKKESFPLTVTSAQKNPTAFYLCASSIRTSGSTDTQYFGPGTRLTVL.

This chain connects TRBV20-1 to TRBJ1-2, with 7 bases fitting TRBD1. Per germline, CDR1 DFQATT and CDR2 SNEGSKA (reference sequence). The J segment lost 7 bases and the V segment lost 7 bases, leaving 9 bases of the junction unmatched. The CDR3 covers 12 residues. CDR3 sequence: CSGQDRSAGYTF. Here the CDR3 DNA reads TGCAGTGGTCAGGACAGGTCGGCTGGCTACACCTTC.

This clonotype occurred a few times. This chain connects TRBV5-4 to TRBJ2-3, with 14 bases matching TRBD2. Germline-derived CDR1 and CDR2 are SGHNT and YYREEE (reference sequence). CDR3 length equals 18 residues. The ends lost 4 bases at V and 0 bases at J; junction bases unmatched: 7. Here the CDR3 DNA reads TGTGCCAGCAGCCTGAGACTAGCGGGAGGGCCGAGCACAGATACGCAGTATTTT. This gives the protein CASSLRLAGGPSTDTQYF.

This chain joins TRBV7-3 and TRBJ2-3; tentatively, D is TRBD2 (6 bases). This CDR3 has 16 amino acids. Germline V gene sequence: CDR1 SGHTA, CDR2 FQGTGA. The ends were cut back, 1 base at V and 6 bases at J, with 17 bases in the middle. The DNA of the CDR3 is TGTGCCAGCAGCTTAAATCCGGGGACTTCAGTGGATACGCAGTATTTT. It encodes CASSLNPGTSVDTQYF.

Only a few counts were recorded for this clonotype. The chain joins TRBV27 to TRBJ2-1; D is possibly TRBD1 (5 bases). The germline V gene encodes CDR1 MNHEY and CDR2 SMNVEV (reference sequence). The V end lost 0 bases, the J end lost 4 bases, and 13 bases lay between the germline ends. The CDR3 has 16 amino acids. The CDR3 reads CASSLSMGPRYNEQFF. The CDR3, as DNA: TGTGCCAGCAGTTTATCGATGGGGCCCCGATACAATGAGCAGTTCTTC.

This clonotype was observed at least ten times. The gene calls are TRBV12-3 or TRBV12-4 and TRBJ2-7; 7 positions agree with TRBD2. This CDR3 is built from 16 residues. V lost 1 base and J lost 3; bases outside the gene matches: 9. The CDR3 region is CASSLDFAGVYYEQYF. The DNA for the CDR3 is TGTGCCAGCAGTTTAGACTTTGCGGGAGTTTACTACGAGCAGTACTTC.

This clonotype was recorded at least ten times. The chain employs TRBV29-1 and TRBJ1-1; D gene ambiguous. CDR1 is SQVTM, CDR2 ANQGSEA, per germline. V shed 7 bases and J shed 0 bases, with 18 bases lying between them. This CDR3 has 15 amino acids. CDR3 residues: CSAMEGGTMNTEAFF. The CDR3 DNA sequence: TGCAGCGCCATGGAGGGTGGCACAATGAACACTGAAGCTTTCTTT.

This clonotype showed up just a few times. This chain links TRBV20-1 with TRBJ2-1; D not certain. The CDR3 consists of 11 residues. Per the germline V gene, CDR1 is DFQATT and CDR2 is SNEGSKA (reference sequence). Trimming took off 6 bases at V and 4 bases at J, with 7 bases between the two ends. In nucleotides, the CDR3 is TGCAGTGCACCTATATACAATGAGCAGTTCTTC. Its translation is CSAPIYNEQFF.

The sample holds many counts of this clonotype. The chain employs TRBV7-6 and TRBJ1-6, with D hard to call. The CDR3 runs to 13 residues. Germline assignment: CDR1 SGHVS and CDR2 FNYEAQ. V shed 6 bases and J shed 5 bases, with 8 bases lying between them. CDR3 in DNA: TGTGCCAGCAGTGCCGACAATAATTCACCCCTCCACTTT. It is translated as CASSADNNSPLHF.

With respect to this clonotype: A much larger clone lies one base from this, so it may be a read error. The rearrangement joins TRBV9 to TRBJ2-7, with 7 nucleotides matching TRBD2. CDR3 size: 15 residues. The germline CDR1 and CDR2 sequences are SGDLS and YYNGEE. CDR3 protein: CAGSVGGGSSYEQYF. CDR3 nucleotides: TGTGCCGGCAGCGTAGGCGGGGGAAGCTCCTACGAGCAGTACTTC.

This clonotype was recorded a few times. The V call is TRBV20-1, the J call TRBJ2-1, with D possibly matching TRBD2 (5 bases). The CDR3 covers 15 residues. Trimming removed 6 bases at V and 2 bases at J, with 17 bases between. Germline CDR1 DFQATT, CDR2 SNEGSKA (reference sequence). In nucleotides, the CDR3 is TGCAGTGCCCCAGCGGTCTTTCTGCCCTACAATGAGCAGTTCTTC. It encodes CSAPAVFLPYNEQFF.

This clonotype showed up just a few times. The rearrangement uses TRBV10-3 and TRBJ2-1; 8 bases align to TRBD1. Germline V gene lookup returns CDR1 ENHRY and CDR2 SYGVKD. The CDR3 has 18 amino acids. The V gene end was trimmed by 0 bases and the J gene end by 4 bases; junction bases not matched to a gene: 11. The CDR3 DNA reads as TGTGCCATCAGTGAGTCGACTCGGGTGACAGGGGAATACAATGAGCAGTTCTTC. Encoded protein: CAISESTRVTGEYNEQFF.

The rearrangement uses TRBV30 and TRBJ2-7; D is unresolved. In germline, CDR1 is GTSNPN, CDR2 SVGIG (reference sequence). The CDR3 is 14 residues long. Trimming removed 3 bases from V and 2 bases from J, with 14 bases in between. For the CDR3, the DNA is TGTGCCTGGAGCCTCCGGTTCGGCCCCTACGAGCAGTACTTC. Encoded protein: CAWSLRFGPYEQYF.